Described below is a single T cell receptor (beta chain) sequence and its context. This clone's antigen is unknown. No base qualities exist here, and no much larger clone lies one base off it. The data originate from a study of blood T cell repertoires in COVID-19 (dated by TCRdb to 2018 to 2021). Regarding the study in general: Samples covering the acute and convalescent phases of COVID-19 were provided by collaborators in the United States, Italy and Spain. Sample metadata almost always included a de-identified subject ID, COVID-19 status, age in years and sex. The prospective study material was composed of cDNA or gDNA derived from T cells, B-cell-depleted T cells, or PBMCs. A freely available public database, intended as a resource for researchers studying the immune response to SARS-CoV-2, is where the repertoires were released. The dataset comprised deeply sampled blood TCRbeta repertoires from subjects exposed to, actively infected with, or recovered from COVID-19. Samples came from the ongoing ImmuneRACE study (first 160 participants) plus 1,254 subjects from 6 global collaborators. Where HLA class I and class II types were available, the types were taken from metadata supplied by the sample provider, not from assay-based typing. The study at large found these results: How much clinical and demographic metadata was included differed by source and by participant, and the metadata was provided uncurated.

At the junction V is shortened by 3 bases and J by 5 bases, with 10 bases in between. CDR1 and CDR2 are read off the germline V gene (reference sequence) as LNHDA and SQIVND. Measured from the cysteine to the phenylalanine, the CDR3 is 13 residues long. The kept DNA is CDR3 alone, 39 bases in frame from the first base. The immunoSEQ Assay, a bias-controlled multiplex PCR, was used to amplify TCRbeta CDR3 regions from genomic DNA. In the authors' own workflow: The number of nucleated cells in each sample was estimated by amplification of reference gene primers within the assay. To quantify the absolute abundance of each unique TCRbeta CDR3 rearrangement, sequence reads were collapsed and filtered. Productive Simpson clonality was computed per sample as the square root of Simpson's diversity index over productive rearrangements. TCRdb's version of the immuneACCESS table is confined to in-frame rearrangements and falls short of the full clone set. An unresolved V gene accounts for under half of the shortfall where checked; the remainder is of unknown origin. Clone size and V and J calls were adopted from that table, with D and trimming inferred from the DNA. The sample has about 68,000 clones on record, about 85% of them singletons. More than 3% of the sample goes to the ten largest clones.

One collaborating source in Seattle enrolled patients during active infection and followed them longitudinally through the course of disease. The collaborating institutions used their own protocols to collect whole blood in K2EDTA tubes. For TCRbeta analysis, collaborators shipped samples as frozen whole blood, isolated PBMCs, or DNA extracted from either of those sample types. The receptor comes from a woman aged 45-60 years with COVID-19, enrolled during active disease. Sequencing input: peripheral blood. Rearrangement joined TRBV19 to TRBJ1-2; matching of 5 bases hints at TRBD1 as the D gene. The nucleotide sequence reads TGTGCCAGTAGTATTGGGACTGATTATGGCTACACCTTC. Its product reads: CASSIGTDYGYTF.